This record covers a single T cell receptor (beta chain). These data originate in a study of cytomegalovirus exposure and HLA in healthy donors. Germline V gene data show CDR1 as KGHSH and CDR2 as LQKENI. The CDR3 runs 16 residues. V lost 4 bases and J 6 bases, leaving 18 bases between the germline ends. Primers included in the PCR were 60 Vbeta and 13 Jbeta primers. Libraries were prepared by immunoSEQ multiplex PCR; TCRdb keeps only in-frame clonotypes and omits some of them. The sample lists some 180,000 clones, around 80% seen once, with more than 1.5% in the top ten. The chain couples TRBV18 to TRBJ2-2; D unresolved. Sequencing was performed on PBMCs. The source is a middle-aged man in good health and CMV-seronegative. The CDR3 sequence is CASSRSRLTASGELFF. The CDR3 DNA reads TGTGCCAGCTCACGTAGCCGCCTTACTGCGTCCGGGGAGCTGTTTTTT. Filled out from reference TRBV18 and TRBJ2-2, the complete variable domain reads NAGVMQNPRHLVRRRGQEARLRCSPMKGHSHVYWYRQLPEEGLKFMVYLQKENIIDESGMPKERFSAEFPKEGPSILRIQQVVRGDSAAYFCASSRSRLTASGELFFGEGSRLTVL.